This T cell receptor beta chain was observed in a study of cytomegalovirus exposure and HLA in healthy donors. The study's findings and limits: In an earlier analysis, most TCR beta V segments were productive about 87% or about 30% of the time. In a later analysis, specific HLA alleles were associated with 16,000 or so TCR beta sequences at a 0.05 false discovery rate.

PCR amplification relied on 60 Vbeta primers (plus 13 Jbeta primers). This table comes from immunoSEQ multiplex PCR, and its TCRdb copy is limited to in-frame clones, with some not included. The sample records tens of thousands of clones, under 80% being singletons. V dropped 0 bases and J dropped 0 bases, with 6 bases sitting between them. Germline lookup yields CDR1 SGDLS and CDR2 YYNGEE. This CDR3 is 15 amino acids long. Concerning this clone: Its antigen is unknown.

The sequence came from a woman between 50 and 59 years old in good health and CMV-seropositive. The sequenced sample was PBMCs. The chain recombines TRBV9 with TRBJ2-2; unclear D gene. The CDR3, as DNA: TGTGCCAGCAGCGTAGTGAGCGCGAACACCGGGGAGCTGTTTTTT. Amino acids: CASSVVSANTGELFF.